The clone carrying this T cell receptor (beta chain) has more than one count but fewer than ten. The same CDR3 can be traced to other DNA sequences in this sample. TCRdb's table, derived via immunoSEQ multiplex PCR, lists solely in-frame clones and lacks some. This repertoire shows 730,000 or so clones, roughly 78% found once; its top ten account for roughly 1.8%. The ends lost 3 bases at V and 1 base at J; junction bases unmatched: 3. The CDR3 runs 15 residues. Germline loops: CDR1 SGHRS, CDR2 YFSETQ. This specimen comes from a study of shared clonotypes between healthy human individuals. About the research overall: Donor ages ranged 18 to 49 years: a couple of women, a few men. Researchers assigned three CD4 naive, three CD4 memory, two CD8 naive and one CD8 memory plate to each donor.

The source material was memory CD4+ T cells sorted from blood. As to subset: CD45RA-negative fraction. This receptor was taken from a woman aged 25 to 39 in good health. The chain combines TRBV5-1 with TRBJ2-2; 7 nucleotides line up with TRBD1. In DNA, the CDR3 is TGCGCCAGCAGCTCTCGGACAGGGAACACCGGGGAGCTGTTTTTT. Amino acid sequence: CASSSRTGNTGELFF.